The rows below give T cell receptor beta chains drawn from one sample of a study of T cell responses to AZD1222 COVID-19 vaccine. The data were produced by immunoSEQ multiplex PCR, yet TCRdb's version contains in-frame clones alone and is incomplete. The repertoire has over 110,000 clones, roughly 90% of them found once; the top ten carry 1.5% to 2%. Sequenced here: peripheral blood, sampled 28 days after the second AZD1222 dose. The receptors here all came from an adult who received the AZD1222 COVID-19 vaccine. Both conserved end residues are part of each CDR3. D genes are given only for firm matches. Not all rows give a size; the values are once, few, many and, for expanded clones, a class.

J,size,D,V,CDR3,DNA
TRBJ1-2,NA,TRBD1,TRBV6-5,CASSTDRREYGYTF,TGTGCCAGCAGCACGGACAGGAGGGAGTATGGCTACACCTTC
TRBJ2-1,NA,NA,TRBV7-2,CASGRGLYNEQFF,TGTGCCAGCGGGAGGGGGTTGTACAATGAGCAGTTCTTC
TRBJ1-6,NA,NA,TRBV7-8,CASSQTRTSNSPLHF,TGTGCCAGCAGCCAGACGCGGACAAGCAATTCACCCCTCCACTTT
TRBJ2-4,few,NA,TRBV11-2,CASSSGISGLAKNIQYF,TGTGCCAGCAGCTCCGGAATCAGCGGCCTGGCCAAAAACATTCAGTACTTC
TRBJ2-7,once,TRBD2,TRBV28,CASISGGGGTYEQYF,TGTGCCAGCATTTCTGGTGGGGGAGGGACCTACGAGCAGTACTTC
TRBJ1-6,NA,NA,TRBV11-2,CASSPDMSSYNSPLHF,TGTGCCAGCAGCCCCGACATGAGCTCCTATAATTCACCCCTCCACTTT
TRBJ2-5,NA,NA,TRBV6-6,CASSPGTTTIIQETQYF,TGTGCCAGCAGTCCTGGGACGACAACTATAATCCAAGAGACCCAGTACTTC
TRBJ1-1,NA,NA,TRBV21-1,CASSVRGRTEAFF,TGTGCCAGCAGTGTCAGGGGGCGGACTGAAGCTTTCTTT
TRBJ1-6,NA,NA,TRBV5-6,CASSLGGSPLHF,TGTGCCAGCAGCTTGGGGGGGTCACCCCTCCACTTT
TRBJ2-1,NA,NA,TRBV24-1,CATTQGPSRDNNEQFF,TGTGCCACCACGCAGGGACCAAGCAGAGACAACAATGAGCAGTTCTTC
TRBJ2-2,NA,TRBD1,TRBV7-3,CASSSDRRNTGELFF,TGTGCCAGCAGCTCGGACAGGAGGAACACCGGGGAGCTGTTTTTT
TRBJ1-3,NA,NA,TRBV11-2,CASSLVVGSGGGNTIYF,TGTGCCAGCAGCTTAGTCGTCGGCTCAGGCGGTGGAAACACCATATATTTT
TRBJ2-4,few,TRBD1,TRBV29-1,CSVLDRGAKNIQYF,TGCAGCGTCCTGGACAGGGGAGCCAAAAACATTCAGTACTTC
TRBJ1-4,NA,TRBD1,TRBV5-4,CASSLKSGGRSEKLFF,TGTGCCAGCAGCTTAAAGTCAGGGGGCCGGAGTGAAAAACTGTTTTTT
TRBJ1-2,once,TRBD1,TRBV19,CASSTQGELYGYTF,TGTGCCAGTAGTACCCAGGGGGAGCTCTATGGCTACACCTTC
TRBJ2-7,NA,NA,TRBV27,CASTGGPRGEQYF,TGTGCCAGCACCGGAGGGCCCCGAGGTGAGCAGTACTTC
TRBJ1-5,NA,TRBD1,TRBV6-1,CASSKGGQPGGQPQHF,TGTGCCAGCAGTAAAGGGGGACAGCCCGGGGGTCAGCCCCAGCATTTT
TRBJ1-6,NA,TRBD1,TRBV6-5,CASSRTGMDSPLHF,TGTGCCAGCAGTCGGACAGGGATGGATTCACCCCTCCACTTT
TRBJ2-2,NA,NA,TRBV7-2,CASSLSWDLRAGELFF,NA
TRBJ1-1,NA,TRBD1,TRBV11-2,CASSSGQGAHSNTEAFF,TGTGCCAGCAGCTCTGGACAGGGGGCTCATTCGAACACTGAAGCTTTCTTT
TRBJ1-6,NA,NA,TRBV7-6,CASSLETVSNSPLHF,TGTGCCAGCAGCTTAGAAACAGTTTCGAATTCACCCCTCCACTTT
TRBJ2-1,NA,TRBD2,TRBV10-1,CASSGASGGLRDNEQFF,TGCGCCAGCAGTGGGGCTAGCGGGGGCCTGAGGGACAATGAGCAGTTCTTC
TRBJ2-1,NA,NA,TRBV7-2,CASSVILGREQFF,TGTGCCAGCAGCGTGATACTAGGCCGTGAGCAGTTCTTC
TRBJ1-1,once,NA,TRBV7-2,CASRTGGASEAFF,TGTGCCAGCAGAACGGGAGGGGCCTCTGAAGCTTTCTTT
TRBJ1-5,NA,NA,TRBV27,CASSFEGRGNQPQHF,TGTGCCAGCAGTTTCGAGGGTAGGGGCAATCAGCCCCAGCATTTT
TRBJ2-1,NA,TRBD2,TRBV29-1,CSVDLTLVAGAYNEQFF,TGCAGCGTTGACTTAACACTAGTAGCGGGAGCCTACAATGAGCAGTTCTTC
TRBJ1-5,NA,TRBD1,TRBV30,CAWGQGGGQPQHF,TGTGCCTGGGGACAGGGGGGGGGTCAGCCCCAGCATTTT
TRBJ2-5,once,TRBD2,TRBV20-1,CSASRGSGGAAETQYF,TGCAGTGCTAGTCGGGGTAGCGGGGGGGCCGCAGAGACCCAGTACTTC
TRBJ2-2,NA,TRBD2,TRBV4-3,CASSPHGRAGDSGELFF,TGCGCCAGCAGCCCCCACGGCAGGGCGGGGGATAGCGGGGAGCTGTTTTTT
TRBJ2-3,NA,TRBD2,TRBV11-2,CASSLLLRGAEDTQYF,TGTGCCAGCAGCTTACTGTTGCGGGGGGCAGAAGATACGCAGTATTTT
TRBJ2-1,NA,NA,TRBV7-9,CASSPPGFAGDNEQFF,TGTGCCAGCAGCCCACCCGGTTTTGCCGGGGACAATGAGCAGTTCTTC
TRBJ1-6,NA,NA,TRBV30,CAWSVARALPYNSPLHF,TGTGCCTGGAGTGTTGCCAGGGCCCTTCCCTATAATTCACCCCTCCACTTT
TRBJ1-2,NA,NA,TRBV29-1,CSVAAANYGYTF,TGCAGCGTTGCAGCGGCTAACTATGGCTACACCTTC
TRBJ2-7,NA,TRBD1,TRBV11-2,CASTRIGGTGEHEQYF,TGTGCCAGCACCCGGATAGGAGGGACAGGGGAGCACGAGCAGTACTTC
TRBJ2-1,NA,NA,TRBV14,CASSQVSLYPGEQFF,TGTGCCAGCAGCCAAGTCAGTCTGTACCCCGGTGAGCAGTTCTTC
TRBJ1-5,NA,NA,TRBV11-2,CASSLGRYSNQPQHF,TGTGCCAGCAGCCTTGGACGGTATAGCAATCAGCCCCAGCATTTT
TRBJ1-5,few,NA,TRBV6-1,CASSENQPQHF,TGTGCCAGCAGTGAAAATCAGCCCCAGCATTTT
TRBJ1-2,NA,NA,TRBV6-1,CASSEVDRSGYTF,TGTGCCAGCAGTGAGGTAGACAGGTCTGGCTACACCTTC
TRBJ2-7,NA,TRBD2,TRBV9,CASSAWGTSVHEQYF,TGTGCCAGCAGCGCCTGGGGGACTAGCGTTCACGAGCAGTACTTC
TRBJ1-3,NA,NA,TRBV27,CASSLLGRAGNTIYF,TGTGCCAGCAGTTTATTGGGCAGGGCTGGAAACACCATATATTTT
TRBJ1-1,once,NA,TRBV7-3,CASSSTGNTEAFF,TGTGCCAGCAGCTCGACAGGGAACACTGAAGCTTTCTTT
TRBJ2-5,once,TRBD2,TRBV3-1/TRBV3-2,CASSLLAGNQETQYF,TGTGCCAGCAGCCTACTAGCGGGAAACCAAGAGACCCAGTACTTC
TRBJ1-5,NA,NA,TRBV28,CASRLAVADPNQPQHF,TGTGCCAGCAGACTAGCGGTGGCAGACCCCAATCAGCCCCAGCATTTT
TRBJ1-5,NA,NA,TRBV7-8,CASGLDPHQPQHF,TGTGCCAGCGGGTTGGATCCGCATCAGCCCCAGCATTTT
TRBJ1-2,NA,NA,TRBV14,CASSRHWGRGMRDGYTF,TGTGCCAGCAGCCGTCATTGGGGCAGGGGCATGCGGGATGGCTACACCTTC
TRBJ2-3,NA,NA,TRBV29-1,CSVEPNTDTQYF,TGCAGCGTTGAACCCAACACAGATACGCAGTATTTT
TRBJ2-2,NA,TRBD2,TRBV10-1,CASSGGLAGERTGELFF,TGCGCCAGCAGTGGAGGACTAGCGGGAGAAAGGACCGGGGAGCTGTTTTTT
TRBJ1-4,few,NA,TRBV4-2,CASSQATVNEKLFF,TGTGCCAGCAGCCAAGCGACAGTTAATGAAAAACTGTTTTTT
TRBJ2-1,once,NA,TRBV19,CASSKAGAPRPNEQFF,TGTGCCAGTAGTAAGGCTGGGGCCCCCCGACCCAATGAGCAGTTCTTC
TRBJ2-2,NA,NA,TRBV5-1,CASSLGAGVNTGELFF,TGCGCCAGCAGCTTGGGGGCAGGGGTAAACACCGGGGAGCTGTTTTTT
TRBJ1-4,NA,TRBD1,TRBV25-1,CASSAGTGGEKLFF,TGTGCCAGCAGCGCGGGGACAGGGGGCGAAAAACTGTTTTTT
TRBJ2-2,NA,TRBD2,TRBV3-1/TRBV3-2,CASSPIAGANTGELFF,TGTGCCAGCAGCCCAATAGCGGGAGCCAACACCGGGGAGCTGTTTTTT
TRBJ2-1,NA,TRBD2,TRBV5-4,CASSLARLAGGSRSEQFF,TGTGCCAGCAGCTTGGCCCGCCTGGCGGGAGGATCTAGGAGTGAGCAGTTCTTC
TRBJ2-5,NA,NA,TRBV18,CASSPSMGQETQYF,TGTGCCAGCTCACCATCGATGGGCCAAGAGACCCAGTACTTC
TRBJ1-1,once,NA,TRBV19,CASSTPVNTEAFF,TGTGCCAGTAGTACCCCAGTAAACACTGAAGCTTTCTTT
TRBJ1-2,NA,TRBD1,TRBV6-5,CASSYLRRGLGYGYTF,TGTGCCAGCAGTTACCTCCGCAGGGGGCTGGGCTATGGCTACACCTTC
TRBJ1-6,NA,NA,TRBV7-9,CASSLGSGGVKDSPLHF,TGTGCCAGCAGCTTAGGGTCTGGGGGAGTCAAGGATTCACCCCTCCACTTT
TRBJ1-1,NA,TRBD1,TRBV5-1,CASSVGQGMNTEAFF,TGCGCCAGCAGCGTGGGACAGGGGATGAACACTGAAGCTTTCTTT
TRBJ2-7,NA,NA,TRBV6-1,CASSEAPSNHYEQYF,TGTGCCAGCAGTGAAGCCCCATCCAACCACTACGAGCAGTACTTC